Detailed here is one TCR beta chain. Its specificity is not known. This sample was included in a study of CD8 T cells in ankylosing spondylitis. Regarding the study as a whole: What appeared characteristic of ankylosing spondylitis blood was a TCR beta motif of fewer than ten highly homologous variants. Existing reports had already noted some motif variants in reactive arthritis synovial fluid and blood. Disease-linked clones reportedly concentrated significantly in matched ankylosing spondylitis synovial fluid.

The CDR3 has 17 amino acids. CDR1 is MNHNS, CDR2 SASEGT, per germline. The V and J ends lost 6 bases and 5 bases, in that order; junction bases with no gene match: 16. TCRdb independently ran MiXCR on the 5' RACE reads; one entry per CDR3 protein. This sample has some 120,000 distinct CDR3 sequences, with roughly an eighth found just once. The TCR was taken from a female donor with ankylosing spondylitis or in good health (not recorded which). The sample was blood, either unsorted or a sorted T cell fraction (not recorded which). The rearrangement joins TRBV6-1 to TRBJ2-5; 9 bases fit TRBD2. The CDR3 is CASSDDPWEREAETQYF. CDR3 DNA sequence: TGTGCCAGCAGCGACGACCCCTGGGAGCGGGAGGCTGAGACCCAGTACTTC.